This is a list of T cell receptor beta chains from one sample in a study of OX40 agonist ivuxolimab in advanced cancers. Libraries were prepared by immunoSEQ multiplex PCR; TCRdb keeps only in-frame clonotypes and omits some of them. The sample includes 20,000 to 25,000 clones, approximately 80% of them seen just once. Sequencing used CD4+ or CD8+ T cells sorted from blood, obtained in a trial of the OX40 agonist ivuxolimab. The source is an adult with an advanced solid tumor such as melanoma, head and neck, liver or kidney cancer. Each CDR3 is given with its conserved first and last residue. D genes are given only for firm matches. The size of a clone is reported for some rows only, either as once, few or many, or as a class for expanded clones.

v_gene	abundance	len	d_gene	j_gene	CDR3aa	CDR3nt
TRBV11-2	NA	14	NA	TRBJ2-7	CASSPLGGTYEQYF	TGTGCCAGCAGCCCTCTCGGCGGTACCTACGAGCAGTACTTC
TRBV6-6	NA	15	NA	TRBJ2-3	CASSYSARDTDTQYF	TGTGCCAGCAGTTACTCGGCCAGGGACACAGATACGCAGTATTTT
TRBV9	NA	14	NA	TRBJ2-7	CASSVGHRSYEQYF	TGTGCCAGCAGCGTAGGACACCGCTCCTACGAGCAGTACTTC
TRBV2	NA	15	TRBD1	TRBJ1-2	CASSPMPQTGEGYTF	TGTGCCAGCAGTCCCATGCCCCAGACAGGGGAAGGCTACACCTTC
TRBV7-8	NA	13	TRBD2	TRBJ2-3	CASSRTRRDTQYF	TGTGCCAGCAGCCGGACTAGGCGTGATACGCAGTATTTT
TRBV12-5	NA	17	TRBD1	TRBJ1-2	CASGPGTGIGSNYGYTF	TGTGCTAGTGGTCCCGGGACAGGGATAGGGTCTAACTATGGCTACACCTTC
TRBV9	once	12	NA	TRBJ2-3	CASSEGTDTQYF	TGTGCCAGCAGCGAGGGAACAGATACGCAGTATTTT
TRBV9	once	18	TRBD2	TRBJ2-1	CASSVVGTSGKLYNEQFF	TGTGCCAGCAGCGTAGTTGGGACTAGCGGGAAGTTATACAATGAGCAGTTCTTC
TRBV11-2	NA	14	NA	TRBJ1-5	CASSLDFPGQPQHF	TGTGCCAGCAGCTTAGATTTCCCCGGACAGCCCCAGCATTTT
TRBV5-5	NA	13	NA	TRBJ1-5	CASSLKRNQPQHF	TGTGCCAGCAGCCTGAAAAGGAATCAGCCCCAGCATTTT
TRBV2	NA	13	NA	TRBJ1-1	CASSFTGNTEAFF	TGTGCCAGCAGTTTTACAGGGAACACTGAAGCTTTCTTT
TRBV7-9	NA	12	NA	TRBJ2-7	CASSADPYEQYF	TGTGCCAGCAGCGCCGACCCCTACGAGCAGTACTTC
TRBV6-1	NA	16	NA	TRBJ2-1	CASSERGRGYYNEQFF	TGTGCCAGCAGTGAAAGAGGGAGGGGGTACTACAATGAGCAGTTCTTC
TRBV9	NA	17	NA	TRBJ2-6	CASSVARGGTGANVLTF	TGTGCCAGCAGCGTAGCCAGGGGGGGTACCGGGGCCAACGTCCTGACTTTC
TRBV19	NA	13	NA	TRBJ2-3	CASSSHPTDTQYF	TGTGCCAGTAGTAGTCACCCAACAGATACGCAGTATTTT
TRBV27	NA	16	TRBD1	TRBJ2-7	CASSPSTGVEIYEQYF	TGTGCCAGCAGTCCGAGTACAGGGGTCGAGATATACGAGCAGTACTTC
TRBV7-3	NA	15	TRBD2	TRBJ2-5	CASSLTGGGLETQYF	TGTGCCAGCAGCTTAACTGGCGGGGGGTTAGAGACCCAGTACTTC
TRBV6-5	NA	15	TRBD2	TRBJ2-3	CASLETSGPADTQYF	TGTGCCAGCCTCGAGACTAGCGGGCCCGCAGATACGCAGTATTTT
TRBV7-9	few	12	NA	TRBJ1-6	CASSLDNSPLHF	TGTGCCAGCAGCTTAGACAATTCACCCCTCCACTTT
TRBV5-6	NA	13	NA	TRBJ1-2	CASSLEGNYGYTF	TGTGCCAGCAGCTTGGAAGGGAACTATGGCTACACCTTC
TRBV30	NA	16	NA	TRBJ1-1	CAWSVRGLRDNTEAFF	TGTGCCTGGAGTGTACGAGGTTTACGGGACAACACTGAAGCTTTCTTT
TRBV19	once	14	TRBD1	TRBJ2-1	CASKGGTDMVEQFF	TGTGCCAGTAAGGGTGGGACAGATATGGTTGAGCAGTTCTTC
TRBV29-1	NA	11	TRBD1	TRBJ1-2	CSVEDRVGYTF	TGCAGCGTTGAGGACAGGGTGGGCTACACCTTC
TRBV19	NA	15	NA	TRBJ2-2	CASSIAGLGAGELFF	TGTGCCAGTAGTATTGCCGGTCTCGGGGCCGGGGAGCTGTTTTTT
TRBV27	NA	15	NA	TRBJ2-7	CASSFRAGRTYEQYF	TGTGCCAGCAGTTTCCGGGCAGGGCGGACCTACGAGCAGTACTTC
TRBV9	NA	15	NA	TRBJ1-1	CASSPRRSANTEAFF	TGTGCCAGCAGCCCCCGTCGGTCAGCGAACACTGAAGCTTTCTTT
TRBV30	medium-sized	11	NA	TRBJ2-7	CACRIAYEQYF	TGTGCCTGTAGAATAGCCTACGAGCAGTACTTC
TRBV29-1	NA	13	TRBD2	TRBJ2-1	CSVKTSGYNEQFF	TGCAGCGTAAAGACTAGCGGGTACAATGAGCAGTTCTTC
TRBV9	NA	18	TRBD2	TRBJ2-3	CASSVEGASGRTTDTQYF	TGTGCCAGCAGCGTAGAGGGGGCTAGCGGGAGAACCACAGATACGCAGTATTTT
TRBV6-5	NA	15	NA	TRBJ1-3	CASSYSASSGNTIYF	TGTGCCAGCAGTTACTCGGCCAGCTCTGGAAACACCATATATTTT
TRBV27	NA	14	NA	TRBJ2-1	CASSPGSSYNEQFF	TGTGCCAGCAGTCCGGGTAGCTCCTACAATGAGCAGTTCTTC
TRBV9	NA	13	NA	TRBJ1-2	CASSVEGHYGYTF	TGTGCCAGCAGCGTAGAGGGCCACTATGGCTACACCTTC
TRBV27	NA	16	NA	TRBJ2-3	CASSLQLAELTDTQYF	TGTGCCAGCAGTTTACAGCTAGCCGAGCTCACAGATACGCAGTATTTT
TRBV7-9	NA	14	NA	TRBJ1-1	CASSRTGTNTEAFF	TGTGCCAGCAGCCGTACCGGCACAAACACTGAAGCTTTCTTT
TRBV6-5	NA	14	NA	TRBJ1-2	CASSYGGGTYGYTF	TGTGCCAGCAGTTACGGCGGGGGGACCTATGGCTACACCTTC
TRBV27	NA	13	TRBD1	TRBJ2-7	CASSPTGNYEQYF	TGTGCCAGCAGTCCGACAGGGAACTACGAGCAGTACTTC
TRBV27	NA	14	TRBD1	TRBJ2-7	CASSSGQGAYEQYF	TGTGCCAGCAGTTCTGGACAGGGGGCTTACGAGCAGTACTTC
TRBV4-3	NA	12	NA	TRBJ2-5	CASSQGRGTQYF	TGCGCCAGCAGCCAGGGCCGGGGGACCCAGTACTTC
TRBV27	NA	14	NA	TRBJ2-7	CASSLWQGSYEQYF	TGTGCCAGCAGTTTATGGCAGGGGTCCTACGAGCAGTACTTC
TRBV9	once	14	NA	TRBJ2-7	CASSVGQGSDEQYF	TGTGCCAGCAGCGTAGGTCAGGGGAGCGACGAGCAGTACTTC
TRBV11-2	NA	17	NA	TRBJ2-3	CASSPLRGARREDTQYF	TGTGCCAGCAGCCCCCTCAGGGGGGCACGTCGTGAAGATACGCAGTATTTT
TRBV7-8	NA	15	NA	TRBJ2-7	CASSLAQGPSYEQYF	TGTGCCAGCAGCTTAGCTCAGGGACCCTCCTACGAGCAGTACTTC
TRBV2	once	17	NA	TRBJ2-7	CASSARGRGTVSYEQYF	TGTGCCAGCAGCGCAAGGGGACGCGGGACAGTTTCCTACGAGCAGTACTTC